The clone carrying this T cell receptor (beta chain) was seen at least ten times. MiXCR, applied by TCRdb to the reads, yields one record per CDR3 protein. Of around 50,000 distinct CDR3 sequences in the sample, 5.5% to 8% were seen once. J gave up 7 bases and V 6 bases, and 14 bases lay outside the gene matches. The CDR3 loop spans 16 amino acids. Germline lookup yields CDR1 SQVTM and CDR2 ANQGSEA. The data were taken from a study of patients with pleural tuberculosis. This receptor was identified in a human donor with pleural tuberculosis. The chain combines TRBV29-1 with TRBJ2-7; 14 nucleotides align to TRBD2. The CDR3 DNA reads TGCAGCGTCGCCGGGACTAGCGGGAGCCCGGTTGAGGAGCAGTACTTC. Amino acids: CSVAGTSGSPVEEQYF.